The 26 T cell receptor beta chains below all came from one sample that was sequenced in a study of low-dose radiotherapy and immunotherapy resistance in tumors. Both TCRalpha and TCRbeta chains were reverse transcribed with V-gene-specific primers. Amplification, which lasted 20 to 25 PCR cycles, used a constant-region primer and V-primer adapter to amplify TCRs. TCRdb used MiXCR to reprocess the reads, holding one entry per CDR3 protein. The repertoire consists of over 15,000 distinct CDR3 sequences, with around two thirds occurring once and the leading ten covering approximately 10%. The receptors were sampled from a human donor with advanced metastatic prostate, ovarian, gallbladder or colorectal cancer (not recorded which). This table probably holds off-target reads from a library built for another chain.

The chain uses TRBV7-8 and TRBJ2-7; the match to TRBD2 covers 13 bases. Germline V gene data show CDR1 as SGHVS and CDR2 as FQNEAQ. The trim removed 3 bases at V and 3 bases at J, leaving 2 bases unmatched. The CDR3 has 15 amino acids. The CDR3 is CASSFRTSGSYEQYF. DNA for the CDR3: TGTGCCAGCAGCTTTAGGACTAGCGGGAGCTACGAGCAGTACTTC.

The chain links TRBV5-4 to TRBJ2-2; 10 nucleotides agree with TRBD2. This CDR3 has 15 residues. Trimming removed 2 bases from V and 6 bases from J; junction bases left unmatched: 4. In germline, CDR1 is SGHNT, CDR2 YYREEE (reference sequence). This CDR3 reads CASSFRAGGPGELFF. In DNA form, the CDR3 reads TGTGCCAGCAGCTTCAGAGCGGGAGGGCCCGGGGAGCTGTTTTTT.

This chain links TRBV19 with TRBJ2-7; D gene ambiguous. V lost 3 bases and J lost 4, with 16 bases in between. CDR3 length: 15 amino acids. The germline V gene encodes CDR1 LNHDA and CDR2 SQIVND (reference sequence). CDR3 coding DNA: TGTGCCAGTAGTATTTCGCAGTCTCCTACGTACGAGCAGTACTTC. It encodes CASSISQSPTYEQYF.

This chain uses TRBV5-1 with TRBJ2-3; D might be TRBD2 (6 bases). From germline, CDR1 is SGHRS and CDR2 YFSETQ. V was cut by 0 bases and J by 12 bases, with 20 bases left in between. The CDR3 is 15 residues long. The CDR3 nucleotides are TGCGCCAGCAGCTTGGAGGGAGGCCCGGACACTTTCCAGTATTTT. Encoded protein: CASSLEGGPDTFQYF.

The chain joins TRBV14 to TRBJ2-3; 7 bases align to TRBD2. Germline V CDR1 and CDR2: SGHDN, FVKESK. The CDR3 runs to 16 residues. V was pared by 4 bases and J by 2 bases, with 9 bases of the junction left unmatched. CDR3 loop: CASSPKTSIITDTQYF. The CDR3 coding sequence is TGTGCCAGCAGCCCCAAGACTAGCATTATCACAGATACGCAGTATTTT.

The gene calls are TRBV28 and TRBJ1-2, with 7 bases fitting TRBD1. This CDR3 contains 12 residues. CDR1 MDHEN and CDR2 SYDVKM come from the germline V gene. The V gene end was trimmed by 6 bases and the J gene end by 4 bases; junction bases not matched to a gene: 2. CDR3 residues: CASRQGPYGYTF. The CDR3 nucleotides read TGTGCCAGCAGACAGGGGCCCTATGGCTACACCTTC.

The rearrangement joins TRBV2 to TRBJ2-3; D remains unclear. The CDR3 totals 15 residues. Trimming removed 6 bases from V and 2 bases from J, with 15 bases in between. CDR1 is SNHLY and CDR2 is FYNNEI in the germline V gene. CDR3 loop: CASSGSSIPTDTQYF. The CDR3 DNA reads as TGTGCCAGCAGCGGAAGCAGTATCCCCACAGATACGCAGTATTTT.

This clonotype was counted between two and nine times. This chain uses TRBV5-4 with TRBJ2-7, with 9 positions matching TRBD2. The germline CDR1 and CDR2 sequences are SGHNT and YYREEE (reference sequence). The V segment lost 4 bases and the J segment 0 bases; nucleotides outside the gene matches: 2. The CDR3 covers 14 residues. CDR3 protein: CASSISGSSYEQYF. The CDR3 DNA is TGTGCCAGCAGCATTAGCGGGAGCTCCTACGAGCAGTACTTC.

The rearrangement joins TRBV5-1 to TRBJ1-2, with 9 positions matching TRBD1. Germline CDR1 SGHRS, CDR2 YFSETQ. The ends lost 5 bases at V and 2 bases at J; junction bases unmatched: 7. The CDR3 contains 15 residues. The CDR3 loop reads CASRPTGGQNYGYTF. As DNA, the CDR3 is TGCGCCAGCAGACCAACAGGGGGCCAGAACTATGGCTACACCTTC. The full variable domain, rest sourced from reference TRBV5-1 and TRBJ1-2, is KAGVTQTPRYLIKTRGQQVTLSCSPISGHRSVSWYQQTPGQGLQFLFEYFSETQRNKGNFPGRFSGRQFSNSRSEMNVSTLELGDSALYLCASRPTGGQNYGYTFGSGTRLTVV.

The rearrangement joins TRBV18 to TRBJ1-1; TRBD1 agrees at 12 bases. This CDR3 spans 16 amino acids. V shed 3 bases, J shed 5 bases, and the junction held 7 bases outside the gene matches. CDR1 is KGHSH, CDR2 LQKENI, per germline. The CDR3: CASSPPGTGGLTEAFF. The CDR3 nucleotides read TGTGCCAGCTCACCGCCCGGGACAGGGGGCCTGACTGAAGCTTTCTTT.

The genes are TRBV21-1 and TRBJ1-6. TRBV21-1 is classified as a pseudogene. The length of the CDR3 is 15 residues. The CDR3 DNA sequence: TGTGCCAGCAGCATGATCGGCAGTCAGCATTCACCCCTCCACTTT. It yields the protein CASSMIGSQHSPLHF.

This clonotype was detected once. The chain recombines TRBV20-1 with TRBJ2-2; 12 bases fit TRBD2. This CDR3 contains 16 residues. Germline CDR1 DFQATT, CDR2 SNEGSKA (reference sequence). Unmatched junction bases numbered 12, after V lost 6 bases and J lost 7 bases. CDR3 bases: TGCAGTGCCCGGGGACTAGCGGGTGGTCGGGTCGGGGAGCTGTTTTTT. Protein sequence: CSARGLAGGRVGELFF.

The count of this clonotype is one. For the CDR3, the DNA is TGTGCCAGTAGGTCTGGACAGGCCGGTCAGCCCCAGCATTTT. This encodes CASRSGQAGQPQHF. The rearrangement joins TRBV19 to TRBJ1-5; 7 positions agree with TRBD1. Losses at the gene ends were 6 bases for V and 6 bases for J; bases not matched to a gene: 8. Germline lookup yields CDR1 LNHDA and CDR2 SQIVND (reference sequence). The CDR3 extends over 14 amino acids.

V gene TRBV12-3 or TRBV12-4 combines with J gene TRBJ2-4; a weak D match, TRBD1 (6 bases). V was trimmed by 6 bases and J by 3 bases, leaving 12 bases between them. The CDR3 sequence is 14 residues long. The CDR3 spells CASSLQGRKNIQYF. In DNA form, the CDR3 reads TGTGCCAGCAGCCTACAGGGACGCAAAAACATTCAGTACTTC.

As DNA, the CDR3 is TGCAGTGCTATTGGGATAGCCACCACAGATACGCAGTATTTT. Translation gives CSAIGIATTDTQYF. This chain connects TRBV20-1 to TRBJ2-3; no firm D call. CDR3 length: 14 residues. V was cut by 4 bases and J by 2 bases, with 13 bases left in between. CDR1 and CDR2 from the germline V gene are DFQATT and SNEGSKA (reference sequence).

DNA of the CDR3: TGCAGTGCTGATATCAATGAAAAACTGTTTTTT. It translates to CSADINEKLFF. The chain joins TRBV20-1 to TRBJ1-4, with D unresolved. The CDR3 spans 11 residues. Germline V gene sequence: CDR1 DFQATT, CDR2 SNEGSKA (reference sequence). V was pared by 5 bases and J by 5 bases, with 6 bases between.

The chain links TRBV10-1 to TRBJ2-7, with D possibly called TRBD1 or TRBD2 (5 bases each). The V end lost 4 bases, the J end lost 1 base, and 11 bases lay between the germline ends. The CDR3 is 14 residues long. In germline, CDR1 is WNHNN, CDR2 SYGVQD (reference sequence). CDR3: CASSAGPSSYEQYF. The CDR3 DNA reads as TGCGCCAGCAGTGCGGGGCCATCATCCTACGAGCAGTACTTC.

CDR3 amino acids: CASSPGTRGEQYF. DNA for the CDR3: TGTGCCAGCAGTCCCGGGACTAGGGGCGAGCAGTACTTC. The rearrangement uses TRBV28 and TRBJ2-7; 8 bases agree with TRBD2. Trimming at V came to 5 bases and at J to 6 bases, leaving 6 bases not matched to a gene. CDR3 length equals 13 residues. The V gene's germline CDR1 is MDHEN and CDR2 SYDVKM.

The genes are TRBV12-3 or TRBV12-4 and TRBJ2-1; D ambiguous. The CDR3 extends over 15 amino acids. With 3 bases removed from V and 6 bases from J, the gap between germline ends came to 15 bases. The chain's CDR3 is CASSFWVGGRNEQFF. CDR3 coding DNA: TGTGCCAGCAGTTTCTGGGTGGGTGGACGCAATGAGCAGTTCTTC.

V and J are TRBV4-2 and TRBJ2-2; TRBD2 is a possible D gene (6 bases). The CDR3 totals 20 residues. V was clipped by 0 bases and J by 1 base, with 21 bases between them. Germline V lookup: CDR1 LGHNA, CDR2 YNFKEQ. The DNA of the CDR3 is TGTGCCAGCAGCCAAGATGTGGTGGTTCGCGGGACGGTGAACACCGGGGAGCTGTTTTTT. As protein: CASSQDVVVRGTVNTGELFF.

J is TRBJ1-1 and V is TRBV5-1; 8 bases line up with TRBD1. Germline-derived CDR1 and CDR2 are SGHRS and YFSETQ. J gave up 2 bases and V 4 bases, and 7 bases lay outside the gene matches. This CDR3 region has 15 residues. The CDR3 spells CASSISGTGNTEAFF. CDR3 coding DNA: TGCGCCAGCAGCATATCCGGGACAGGAAACACTGAAGCTTTCTTT.

About this clonotype: Mismatch with germline at one junction end may stem from a read error. Here the CDR3 reads CATSDFPTDREDTQYF. The CDR3 region has the DNA TGTGCCACCAGTGATTTCCCCACGGACAGGGAAGATACGCAGTATTTT. This chain links TRBV27 with TRBJ2-3, with TRBD1 identical over 8 bases. CDR3 length: 16 amino acids. Germline V gene data show CDR1 as MNHEY and CDR2 as SMNVEV (reference sequence).

The chain has TRBV7-6 and TRBJ1-1; D remains unclear. V lost 8 bases to trimming and J lost 9 bases, with 19 bases between them. There are 13 residues in the CDR3. Looked up from germline, CDR1 is SGHVS and CDR2 is FNYEAQ. The CDR3 DNA reads TGTGCCAGCGATGGAGGGTCGGCACAGAAAGCTTTCTTT. This translates into CASDGGSAQKAFF.

The chain uses TRBV15 and TRBJ1-1; D gene uncertain. CDR1 is LNHNV, CDR2 YYDKDF, per germline (reference sequence). The V end was cut by 0 bases, the J end by 4 bases, with 18 bases between. The CDR3 spans 17 residues. This CDR3 reads CATSRDMPQPLGTEAFF. CDR3 nucleotides: TGTGCCACCAGCAGAGATATGCCGCAGCCCCTGGGCACTGAAGCTTTCTTT.

The rearrangement links TRBV27 to TRBJ1-2, with TRBD1 matching 11 bases. The CDR3 spans 15 residues. The germline V gene encodes CDR1 MNHEY and CDR2 SMNVEV (reference sequence). The junction had 5 bases not matched to a gene; V was cut back by 6 bases and J by 2 bases. DNA of the CDR3: TGTGCCAGCAGCCGGACAGGGGGCCGCAACTATGGCTACACCTTC. Translating it yields CASSRTGGRNYGYTF.

CDR3 region: CSATRLAGNYEQYF. The CDR3 DNA is TGCAGTGCTACACGACTAGCGGGGAACTACGAGCAGTACTTC. The chain employs TRBV20-1 and TRBJ2-7; the match to TRBD2 covers 11 bases. CDR3 size: 14 residues. The germline V gene has CDR1 DFQATT and CDR2 SNEGSKA (reference sequence). V shed 4 bases, J shed 3 bases, and the junction held 5 bases outside the gene matches.